This T cell receptor beta chain is from a study of blood T cell repertoires in COVID-19. The wider study: Donors in the United States, Italy and Spain gave samples during acute or convalescent COVID-19.

The CDR3 loop spans 16 amino acids. Between the trimmed V and J ends, which lost 0 bases and 5 bases, there was a span of 17 bases. Germline V lookup: CDR1 SGHRS, CDR2 YFSETQ. Produced via immunoSEQ multiplex PCR; TCRdb's table is partial and in-frame only. Here the sample spans about 210,000 clones, 85% being singletons. Followed over time, Seattle patients had been enrolled while infection was active. The chain carries TRBV5-1 and TRBJ1-1; D might be TRBD1 (5 bases). This clonotype was sampled from a woman aged 70-85 years with COVID-19, enrolled during active disease. The sequencing input was peripheral blood. CDR3 DNA: TGCGCCAGCAGCTTGGCCGATGACGGTAGACAGACTGAAGCTTTCTTT. This sequence encodes CASSLADDGRQTEAFF.